A selection of T cell receptor beta chains follows, all from one sample in a study of T cell responses to AZD1222 COVID-19 vaccine. Clones were sequenced by immunoSEQ multiplex PCR, and TCRdb holds only the in-frame ones, with some missing. The sample records roughly 130,000 clones, about 86% being singletons. Here the sequenced sample was peripheral blood, taken on day 0 of AZD1222 vaccination. Receptor source: an adult in good health. Both conserved end residues are part of each CDR3. The D gene is left open where the match is weak. Size tells how often a clone was seen (once, few, many) or the class of an expanded clone, and some rows leave it out.

V gene,J gene,clone size,D gene,CDR3 protein,CDR3 DNA
TRBV7-2,TRBJ2-3,-,TRBD2,CASSPWTSGGHSTDTQYF,TGTGCCAGCAGCCCTTGGACTAGCGGGGGCCACAGCACAGATACGCAGTATTTT
TRBV28,TRBJ1-2,once,-,CASRTTANYGYTF,TGTGCCAGCAGAACGACAGCTAACTATGGCTACACCTTC
TRBV7-6,TRBJ2-7,-,-,CASTISRTRLVGWQYF,TGTGCCAGCACCATCTCTAGGACAAGGCTGGTGGGTTGGCAGTACTTC
TRBV10-3,TRBJ2-7,-,-,CAISGGSLEPYEQYF,TGTGCCATCAGTGGTGGCAGCCTGGAGCCCTACGAGCAGTACTTC
TRBV18,TRBJ1-1,few,-,CASSNGGVGNTEAFF,TGTGCCAGCTCGAATGGGGGGGTTGGGAACACTGAAGCTTTCTTT
TRBV30,TRBJ2-7,once,TRBD2,CAWSDLAGSYEQYF,TGTGCCTGGAGTGATTTAGCGGGTTCCTACGAGCAGTACTTC
TRBV2,TRBJ1-4,-,-,CASSDPAGRTNEKLFF,TGTGCCAGCAGTGACCCGGCAGGACGAACTAATGAAAAACTGTTTTTT
TRBV19,TRBJ1-2,-,-,CASSIPFRTDLSGYTF,TGTGCCAGTAGTATCCCATTCCGGACAGACCTCTCGGGCTACACCTTC
TRBV4-1,TRBJ2-5,-,-,CASSQVTLQETQYF,TGCGCCAGCAGCCAAGTCACACTACAAGAGACCCAGTACTTC
TRBV3-1/TRBV3-2,TRBJ1-6,-,-,CASSQFRGGGSYNSPLHF,TGTGCCAGCAGCCAATTCCGCGGTGGAGGGTCCTATAATTCACCCCTCCACTTT
TRBV7-9,TRBJ1-1,-,-,CASSHGVEEAFF,TGTGCCAGCAGCCATGGGGTTGAGGAAGCTTTCTTT
TRBV5-4,TRBJ2-7,-,-,CASSSIEDSLEQYF,TGTGCCAGCAGCTCGATCGAGGACTCGCTCGAGCAGTACTTC
TRBV19,TRBJ2-3,-,TRBD1,CASSVGQGANTQYF,TGTGCCAGTAGTGTCGGACAGGGGGCGAATACGCAGTATTTT
TRBV11-2,TRBJ2-1,-,-,CASSPSGPLNEQFF,TGTGCCAGCAGCCCCTCCGGCCCGCTCAATGAGCAGTTCTTC
TRBV4-1,TRBJ2-3,-,-,CASSQYPRFSTDTQYF,TGCGCCAGCAGCCAGTACCCCAGATTTAGCACAGATACGCAGTATTTT
TRBV18,TRBJ2-1,-,-,CASSPLYSIPSPGRNEQFF,TGTGCCAGCTCACCACTCTATAGCATCCCCTCTCCCGGAAGAAATGAGCAGTTCTTC
TRBV29-1,TRBJ1-2,many,-,CSDADDSHGYTF,TGCAGCGACGCCGATGACAGCCATGGCTACACCTTC
TRBV7-9,TRBJ1-1,once,TRBD1,CASSLTGGIEIEAFF,TGTGCCAGCAGCTTGACAGGGGGTATAGAAATTGAAGCTTTCTTT
TRBV3-1/TRBV3-2,TRBJ1-5,-,-,CASSQGYSNQPQHF,TGTGCCAGCAGCCAGGGGTACAGCAATCAGCCCCAGCATTTT
TRBV4-3,TRBJ1-6,-,-,CASSQDAGGGNSPLHF,TGCGCCAGCAGCCAAGATGCTGGTGGTGGCAATTCACCCCTCCACTTT
TRBV7-2,TRBJ2-5,few,TRBD2,CASSLAPGGGRETQYF,TGTGCCAGCAGCTTAGCCCCTGGCGGGGGGCGGGAGACCCAGTACTTC
TRBV4-3,TRBJ1-5,-,TRBD1,CASSHDRVDQPQHF,TGCGCCAGCAGCCACGACAGGGTTGATCAGCCCCAGCATTTT
TRBV6-2/TRBV6-3,TRBJ2-3,-,-,CASSYSPGYIRRTDTQYF,TGTGCCAGCAGTTACTCGCCGGGTTACATCCGTCGCACAGATACGCAGTATTTT
TRBV14,TRBJ2-5,-,-,CASSHRGGETQYF,TGTGCCAGCAGCCATCGGGGCGGAGAGACCCAGTACTTC
TRBV5-6,TRBJ1-1,-,-,CASSQYYGTQNTEAFF,TGTGCCAGCAGCCAGTACTACGGGACACAGAACACTGAAGCTTTCTTT
TRBV24-1,TRBJ2-1,-,-,CATSDLPLVSGHNEQFF,TGTGCCACCAGTGATTTGCCCTTAGTGAGTGGCCACAATGAGCAGTTCTTC
TRBV9,TRBJ2-1,-,TRBD1,CASSSPGQRSYNEQFF,TGTGCCAGCAGCTCACCGGGACAGAGATCTTACAATGAGCAGTTCTTC
TRBV5-8,TRBJ2-5,-,TRBD2,CASSPGGTWQETQYF,TGTGCCAGCAGCCCCGGGGGGACGTGGCAAGAGACCCAGTACTTC
TRBV19,TRBJ1-3,-,-,CASSIIADSGNTIYF,TGTGCCAGTAGTATTATTGCGGACTCTGGAAACACCATATATTTT
TRBV12-3/TRBV12-4,TRBJ2-2,-,-,CASSFSVDGELFF,TGTGCCAGCAGTTTCTCGGTAGACGGGGAGCTGTTTTTT
TRBV3-1/TRBV3-2,TRBJ2-5,-,TRBD2,CASSPGATSGGTETQYF,TGTGCCAGCAGCCCCGGTGCTACTAGCGGGGGCACCGAGACCCAGTACTTC
TRBV7-9,TRBJ1-5,-,-,CASGLRKGNQPQHF,TGTGCCAGCGGGCTGCGGAAGGGCAATCAGCCCCAGCATTTT
TRBV15,TRBJ2-7,-,TRBD1,CATSRGQGWEQYF,TGTGCCACCAGCAGGGGACAGGGGTGGGAGCAGTACTTC